The 15 T cell receptor beta chains below were found in one sample sequenced in a study of regulatory T cells in long-lasting Graves disease (dated by TCRdb to 2020 to 2023). The time point label, read with the paper, signifies: newly diagnosed GD, antithyroid drugs for less than 3 months. For both TCR sequencing and RNA sequencing, RNA was extracted from PBMCs in TRIzol. Libraries came from multiplex PCR. The listed sequencing device is Illumina HiSeq 4000. CDR3 regions were amplified by Arm-PCR with iRepertoire HTBI primers to construct TCR beta libraries. Through fastp at Q25 and MiXCR, TCRdb rebuilt clones from the public reads, retaining in-frame beta chains. Identical CDR3 proteins give one entry, which carries the most common genes and DNA. This sample comprises hundreds of thousands of distinct CDR3 sequences, approximately 15% of them detected only once. The ten largest clones represent more than 15% of the sample.

These data were likewise used in another study, on T cells in Graves' hyperthyroidism and ophthalmopathy.

The source material was peripheral blood mononuclear cells (PBMCs), sampled at new diagnosis, from a patient treated with antithyroid drugs. Every receptor here comes from a woman aged 25 to 39 with Graves disease. Donor details come from another sample of the same person, matched by shared clones.

This clonotype was detected many times. The chain couples TRBV20-1 to TRBJ2-2; possibly TRBD2 for D (6 bases). Germline V CDR1 and CDR2: DFQATT, SNEGSKA (reference sequence). V gave up 6 bases and J gave up 1 base, with 15 bases separating them. The CDR3 spans 15 residues. The CDR3 sequence is CSAGAGTQNTGELFF. The CDR3 nucleotides read TGCAGTGCCGGGGCCGGGACTCAGAACACCGGGGAGCTGTTTTTT.

The chain has TRBV20-1 and TRBJ2-3; TRBD2 is a possible D gene (6 bases). Trimming left V 1 base short and J 2 bases short, with 16 bases between. Germline loops: CDR1 DFQATT, CDR2 SNEGSKA (reference sequence). CDR3 length: 16 residues. CDR3 protein: CSARGLSGRATDTQYF. CDR3 coding DNA: TGCAGTGCTAGAGGGCTTAGCGGAAGGGCCACAGATACGCAGTATTTT.

J is TRBJ2-6 and V is TRBV19; 7 bases are shared with TRBD1. CDR1 LNHDA and CDR2 SQIVND come from the germline V gene (reference sequence). CDR3 length equals 16 residues. Losses at the gene ends were 0 bases for V and 3 bases for J; bases not matched to a gene: 2. The CDR3 DNA reads as TGTGCCAGTAGTATAGAACAGGGGAGTGGGGCCAACGTCCTGACTTTC. Its protein product is CASSIEQGSGANVLTF.

This clonotype was seen ten or more times. The chain uses TRBV7-2 and TRBJ2-1; D remains ambiguous. This CDR3 comprises 13 residues. The ends were cut back, 0 bases at V and 14 bases at J, with 14 bases in the middle. Germline lookup yields CDR1 SGHTA and CDR2 FQGNSA. This CDR3 is CASSLAPLDHKFF. DNA of the CDR3: TGTGCCAGCAGCTTAGCGCCGCTTGACCATAAGTTCTTC.

V is TRBV19 and J is TRBJ2-7, with D hard to call. This CDR3 has 14 amino acids. V shed 6 bases and J shed 3 bases, with 15 bases lying between them. Looked up from germline, CDR1 is LNHDA and CDR2 is SQIVND (reference sequence). The CDR3 DNA is TGTGCCAGTAGGAACTCAGGCACAGACTACGAGCAGTACTTC. Translated: CASRNSGTDYEQYF.

The chain recombines TRBV19 with TRBJ1-1, with D maybe TRBD1 (5 bases). V lost 3 bases to trimming and J lost 4 bases, with 18 bases between them. The germline CDR1 and CDR2 sequences are LNHDA and SQIVND (reference sequence). The CDR3 is made up of 16 amino acids. CDR3 nucleotide sequence: TGTGCCAGTAGTATTTCCGGGACGAGGTCTCTCACTGAAGCTTTCTTT. This encodes CASSISGTRSLTEAFF.

This clonotype showed up just a few times. The chain recombines TRBV18 with TRBJ1-2; D is uncertain. This CDR3 spans 14 amino acids. CDR1 KGHSH and CDR2 LQKENI come from the germline V gene. V was pared by 2 bases and J by 7 bases, with 14 bases between. The CDR3 region is CASSPNSVLGGYTF. In DNA, the CDR3 is TGTGCCAGCTCACCAAACAGCGTATTGGGTGGCTACACCTTC.

Ten or more counts support this clonotype. The rearrangement joins TRBV3-1 to TRBJ2-7; D unresolved. CDR3 length equals 12 residues. The germline V gene has CDR1 LGHDT and CDR2 YNNKEL (reference sequence). With 2 bases removed from V and 6 bases from J, the gap between germline ends came to 8 bases. CDR3 in amino acids: CASSQYGGEQYF. The CDR3 DNA reads TGTGCCAGCAGCCAATATGGTGGCGAGCAGTACTTC.

The rearrangement links TRBV3-1 to TRBJ2-5; 7 nucleotides agree with TRBD1. Germline CDR1 and CDR2: LGHDT and YNNKEL (reference sequence). J was trimmed by 0 bases and V by 8 bases; bases with no gene match: 12. CDR3 size: 16 residues. The DNA for the CDR3 is TGTGCCAGCGAAGGGACAGCCCAAGAGTACCAAGAGACCCAGTACTTC. Amino acids: CASEGTAQEYQETQYF.

This clonotype was seen more than once but under ten times. This chain joins TRBV20-1 and TRBJ1-2; D is unclear. V lost 1 base to trimming and J lost 1 base, with 13 bases between them. Looked up from germline, CDR1 is DFQATT and CDR2 is SNEGSKA (reference sequence). The CDR3 has 15 amino acids. The CDR3 is CSARGDWDYNYGYTF. DNA for the CDR3: TGCAGTGCTAGAGGAGATTGGGATTATAACTATGGCTACACCTTC.

This clonotype has at least ten counts. The chain employs TRBV25-1 and TRBJ2-7, with D maybe TRBD2 (6 bases). Trimming left V 3 bases short and J 1 base short, with 13 bases between. Germline CDR1 and CDR2: MGHDK and SYGVNS. The CDR3 extends over 15 amino acids. In nucleotides, the CDR3 is TGTGCCAGCAGTGATACTTCAGCGGGTTCCTACGAGCAGTACTTC. Amino acid sequence: CASSDTSAGSYEQYF.

This clonotype was counted many times. The V gene is TRBV7-3, the J gene TRBJ2-1; maybe TRBD2 (5 bases). CDR1 is SGHTA, CDR2 FQGTGA, per germline. This CDR3 is 12 amino acids long. Trimming left V 2 bases short and J 12 bases short, with 11 bases between. The CDR3, as DNA: TGTGCCAGCAGCTTAGACGGACTCGGGCAGTTCTTC. The encoded protein is CASSLDGLGQFF.

V usage is TRBV28 and J usage is TRBJ2-3; D ambiguous. Germline CDR1 MDHEN, CDR2 SYDVKM. Trimming pared 10 bases from V and 3 bases from J, leaving 14 bases between. The CDR3 loop spans 13 amino acids. CDR3 DNA: TGTGCCACCCCCAACAGATGGACAGATACGCAGTATTTT. Its translation is CATPNRWTDTQYF.

A few counts support this clonotype. CDR3: CATRAGTSGELFF. Here the CDR3 DNA reads TGTGCCACCCGAGCGGGGACCAGCGGGGAGCTGTTTTTT. This chain joins TRBV2 and TRBJ2-2; TRBD2 matches 7 bases. With V trimmed by 10 bases and J by 7 bases, 9 bases remained unmatched. The V gene's germline CDR1 is SNHLY and CDR2 FYNNEI. There are 13 residues in the CDR3.

V usage is TRBV29-1 and J usage is TRBJ2-3; no clear D gene. CDR3 length: 14 amino acids. Germline CDR1 and CDR2: SQVTM and ANQGSEA. V shed 3 bases and J shed 0 bases, with 10 bases lying between them. The CDR3: CSVDYGTSTDTQYF. The CDR3 coding sequence is TGCAGCGTTGATTACGGCACAAGCACAGATACGCAGTATTTT.